This TCR beta chain appears in the sequencing data of a study of blood T cell repertoires in COVID-19. Only in-frame clones appear in the TCRdb table, and some are missing; sequencing was by immunoSEQ multiplex PCR. The table lists 390,000 or so clones, roughly 80% of them singletons. V lost 6 bases to trimming and J lost 8 bases; unmatched junction nucleotides: 7. Germline V gene data show CDR1 as LGHDT and CDR2 as YNNKEL (reference sequence). The CDR3 spans 13 residues. This clonotype was obtained from a woman aged 50 to 65 who had recovered from COVID-19. The sample consisted of PBMCs or T cells enriched from blood (not recorded which). J is TRBJ1-2 and V is TRBV3-1 (or the pseudogene TRBV3-2); 9 positions match TRBD1. Here the CDR3 reads CASSPGTGSGYTF. As DNA, the CDR3 is TGTGCCAGCAGTCCCGGGACAGGGAGCGGCTACACCTTC.